A single sample gave rise to the 28 T cell receptor beta chains below, sequenced in a study of identical twins. TCRdb recomputed calls from the 5' RACE reads with MiXCR, one row per CDR3 protein. The sample consists of roughly 230,000 distinct CDR3 sequences, roughly 8.7% of them appearing once. These same data were also listed under a study on yellow fever vaccine responses in identical twins.

The sequencing sample was made of CD8+ T cells sorted from blood. These receptor sequences come from a woman in her late teens or twenties in good health.

This clonotype was seen ten or more times. The chain is built from TRBV27 and TRBJ2-1, with 10 bases aligning to TRBD2. The CDR3 covers 19 residues. With 4 bases clipped from V and 1 base from J, the junction kept 13 bases outside the gene matches. The V gene's germline CDR1 is MNHEY and CDR2 SMNVEV (reference sequence). CDR3: CASSSGLAESSISYNEQFF. The CDR3, as DNA: TGTGCCAGCAGTTCCGGACTAGCGGAAAGTAGTATATCCTACAATGAGCAGTTCTTC.

This clonotype was detected ten times or more. The chain couples TRBV7-8 to TRBJ2-3; the D gene is possibly TRBD2 (5 bases). Trimming removed 2 bases from V and 2 bases from J, with 14 bases in between. This CDR3 spans 16 amino acids. The V gene's germline CDR1 is SGHVS and CDR2 FQNEAQ. The CDR3 DNA follows: TGTGCCAGCAGCTTATTTCTAGCAGATCACACAGATACGCAGTATTTT. Translation gives CASSLFLADHTDTQYF.

Relative to its sample, this clonotype is medium-sized. The V call is TRBV29-1, the J call TRBJ2-7; 8 bases fit TRBD1. V lost 5 bases to trimming and J lost 6 bases; unmatched junction nucleotides: 0. Germline lookup yields CDR1 SQVTM and CDR2 ANQGSEA. This CDR3 contains 10 residues. Here the CDR3 DNA reads TGCAGCGTTACAGGGGGCGAGCAGTACTTC. Protein sequence: CSVTGGEQYF.

The V gene is TRBV20-1, the J gene TRBJ2-3, with TRBD2 matching 16 bases. J was trimmed by 6 bases and V by 4 bases; bases with no gene match: 16. This CDR3 has 19 residues. Germline V gene data show CDR1 as DFQATT and CDR2 as SNEGSKA (reference sequence). The CDR3 sequence is CSAIPPPGLAGGPRDTQYF. The CDR3 nucleotides read TGCAGTGCTATTCCCCCGCCGGGACTAGCGGGGGGGCCGAGGGATACGCAGTATTTT.

The sample holds many counts of this clonotype. V gene TRBV12-3 or TRBV12-4 combines with J gene TRBJ2-2; 11 bases are a match to TRBD1. The junction had 7 bases not matched to a gene; V was cut back by 4 bases and J by 6 bases. CDR3 size: 16 residues. The CDR3 sequence: CASSSRGTGGAGELFF. In DNA, the CDR3 is TGTGCCAGCAGTTCGAGGGGGACAGGGGGAGCCGGGGAGCTGTTTTTT.

This clonotype was seen repeatedly, ten times or more. The chain joins TRBV29-1 to TRBJ2-7; 12 nucleotides line up with TRBD2. Germline V gene data show CDR1 as SQVTM and CDR2 as ANQGSEA. With V trimmed by 5 bases and J by 0 bases, 5 bases remained unmatched. The CDR3 length is 15 residues. CDR3 region: CSVRGLAGLSYEQYF. For the CDR3, the DNA is TGCAGCGTTAGGGGACTAGCGGGCCTCTCCTACGAGCAGTACTTC.

This clonotype was recorded at least ten times. The rearrangement joins TRBV12-3 or TRBV12-4 to TRBJ2-7; D remains unclear. CDR3 length: 14 amino acids. Trimming left V 3 bases short and J 2 bases short, with 11 bases between. Here the CDR3 reads CASSFSSPAYEQYF. The CDR3 region has the DNA TGTGCCAGCAGTTTTAGCTCCCCGGCCTACGAGCAGTACTTC.

V and J are TRBV27 and TRBJ2-3, with 11 bases that match TRBD2. This CDR3 spans 16 amino acids. With 3 bases clipped from V and 7 bases from J, the junction kept 9 bases outside the gene matches. Germline loops: CDR1 MNHEY, CDR2 SMNVEV (reference sequence). The CDR3 DNA sequence: TGTGCCAGCAGTTTGGGGCCGGGACTAGCGGTCTATACGCAGTATTTT. Its translation: CASSLGPGLAVYTQYF.

At least ten counts were recorded for this clonotype. The chain combines TRBV29-1 with TRBJ2-2; D is uncertain. Germline V CDR1 and CDR2: SQVTM, ANQGSEA. V was shortened by 4 bases and J by 0 bases, with 6 bases between the two germline ends. CDR3 length: 13 residues. The CDR3 loop is CSVVDPNTGELFF. In DNA form, the CDR3 reads TGCAGCGTTGTAGATCCGAACACCGGGGAGCTGTTTTTT.

This clonotype was seen a few times. The V gene is TRBV29-1, the J gene TRBJ1-4, with D perhaps TRBD1 (5 bases). This CDR3 has 15 residues. V was pared by 0 bases and J by 6 bases, with 14 bases between. Germline CDR1 SQVTM, CDR2 ANQGSEA. The CDR3, as DNA: TGCAGCGTTGAAGATGGACGGGGGAGTCATGAAAAACTGTTTTTT. Its protein product is CSVEDGRGSHEKLFF. The full variable domain, rest sourced from reference TRBV29-1 and TRBJ1-4, is SAVISQKPSRDICQRGTSLTIQCQVDSQVTMMFWYRQQPGQSLTLIATANQGSEATYESGFVIDKFPISRPNLTFSTLTVSNMSPEDSSIYLCSVEDGRGSHEKLFFGSGTQLSVL.

This clonotype showed up just a few times. J is TRBJ2-7 and V is TRBV28; TRBD1 agrees at 9 bases. Losses at the gene ends were 7 bases for V and 7 bases for J; bases not matched to a gene: 8. CDR3 length: 13 amino acids. In germline, CDR1 is MDHEN, CDR2 SYDVKM. CDR3 region: CASTGTGFGEQYF. CDR3 coding DNA: TGTGCCAGCACCGGGACAGGGTTTGGGGAGCAGTACTTC. Filled out from reference TRBV28 and TRBJ2-7, the complete variable domain reads DVKVTQSSRYLVKRTGEKVFLECVQDMDHENMFWYRQDPGLGLRLIYFSYDVKMKEKGDIPEGYSVSREKKERFSLILESASTNQTSMYLCASTGTGFGEQYFGPGTRLTVT.

This clonotype was observed a few times. The chain recombines TRBV16 with TRBJ1-4, with D possibly being TRBD1 (5 bases). CDR1 is KGHSY and CDR2 is FQNENV in the germline V gene. The CDR3 sequence is 14 residues long. Trimming pared 5 bases from V and 4 bases from J, leaving 11 bases between. As DNA, the CDR3 is TGTGCCAGCAGCGCGGGACCTCTTAATGAAAAACTGTTTTTT. Translated, it gives CASSAGPLNEKLFF.

In this sample, this clonotype turned up a few times. This chain connects TRBV19 to TRBJ2-1; 8 positions match TRBD1. Trimming cost V 8 bases and J 8 bases; bases outside gene matches: 5. Germline values: CDR1 LNHDA, CDR2 SQIVND (reference sequence). This CDR3 is 12 amino acids long. CDR3 sequence reads: CASGDRGYEQFF. Here the CDR3 DNA reads TGTGCCAGTGGAGACAGGGGCTATGAGCAGTTCTTC.

This clonotype has ten or more counts. The chain has TRBV29-1 and TRBJ2-1; D is ambiguous. The CDR3 runs to 17 residues. Germline V lookup: CDR1 SQVTM, CDR2 ANQGSEA. Between the trimmed V and J ends, which lost 8 bases and 8 bases, there was a span of 31 bases. The CDR3 coding sequence is TGCAGCATCCCCGAAAGCTACAAAGGTTGGTTTGGGGATGAGCAGTTCTTC. Its protein is CSIPESYKGWFGDEQFF.

This clonotype was counted a few times. This chain connects TRBV10-3 to TRBJ2-7; TRBD1 aligns across 9 bases. The CDR3 runs to 15 residues. Germline-derived CDR1 and CDR2 are ENHRY and SYGVKD. Unmatched junction bases numbered 9, after V lost 3 bases and J lost 6 bases. DNA of the CDR3: TGTGCCATCAGTGACGTGAGGACAGGGGCTGGCGAGCAGTACTTC. Protein: CAISDVRTGAGEQYF.

The table lists this clonotype with many counts. The chain joins TRBV15 to TRBJ2-7; unclear D gene. The V end was cut by 0 bases, the J end by 7 bases, with 10 bases between. In germline, CDR1 is LNHNV, CDR2 YYDKDF (reference sequence). The CDR3 spans 13 residues. CDR3 amino acids: CATSRDLYREQYF. DNA for the CDR3: TGTGCCACCAGCAGAGATCTTTACCGGGAGCAGTACTTC.

This clonotype appeared many times. The chain is built from TRBV7-9 and TRBJ2-7, with TRBD2 as a possible D gene (6 bases). The CDR3 has 12 amino acids. The germline V gene has CDR1 SEHNR and CDR2 FQNEAQ (reference sequence). V dropped 7 bases and J dropped 2 bases, with 9 bases sitting between them. The CDR3 here is CASTPSAYEQYF. CDR3 DNA sequence: TGTGCCAGCACACCTAGCGCCTACGAGCAGTACTTC.

This clonotype was counted a few times. J is TRBJ1-1 and V is TRBV5-1; D gene ambiguous. This CDR3 is built from 11 residues. Germline-derived CDR1 and CDR2 are SGHRS and YFSETQ. V was cut by 2 bases and J by 11 bases, with 10 bases left in between. CDR3 in amino acids: CASSLGGKAFF. DNA of the CDR3: TGCGCCAGCAGCTTAGGAGGGAAGGCTTTCTTT. Based on the CDR3 plus reference TRBV5-1 and TRBJ1-1, the full variable domain is KAGVTQTPRYLIKTRGQQVTLSCSPISGHRSVSWYQQTPGQGLQFLFEYFSETQRNKGNFPGRFSGRQFSNSRSEMNVSTLELGDSALYLCASSLGGKAFFGQGTRLTVV.

The genes are TRBV7-9 and TRBJ1-1; TRBD1 aligns across 9 bases. The CDR3 runs to 16 residues. J was trimmed by 8 bases and V by 1 base; bases with no gene match: 11. CDR1 is SEHNR and CDR2 is FQNEAQ in the germline V gene (reference sequence). The CDR3 loop is CASSLGGQGVLVEAFF. The CDR3 nucleotides read TGTGCCAGCAGCTTAGGGGGACAGGGTGTTCTCGTCGAAGCTTTCTTT.

This clonotype was seen only a few times. The V gene is TRBV28, the J gene TRBJ2-1, with TRBD1 matching 8 bases. Germline V CDR1 and CDR2: MDHEN, SYDVKM. The CDR3 contains 16 residues. V was pared by 5 bases and J by 5 bases, with 11 bases of the junction left unmatched. CDR3 protein: CASSGRTGSTHNEQFF. The CDR3 DNA follows: TGTGCCAGCAGTGGAAGGACAGGGAGTACCCACAATGAGCAGTTCTTC.

The chain combines TRBV9 with TRBJ2-3; a possible D gene is TRBD1 (6 bases). The CDR3 sequence is 15 residues long. V was clipped by 2 bases and J by 2 bases, with 12 bases between them. The germline CDR1 and CDR2 sequences are SGDLS and YYNGEE. The CDR3 nucleotides read TGTGCCAGCAGCGTTACAGGGAGTCCCACAGATACGCAGTATTTT. Translation gives CASSVTGSPTDTQYF.

This clonotype was detected ten times or more. The rearrangement links TRBV12-3 or TRBV12-4 to TRBJ2-7; the D call may be TRBD1 or TRBD2 (5 bases each). V was clipped by 5 bases and J by 6 bases, with 17 bases between them. The CDR3 is 14 residues long. This CDR3 is CASSPPSGPLEQYF. In DNA, the CDR3 is TGTGCCAGCAGTCCCCCTTCGGGACCCCTCGAGCAGTACTTC.

This clonotype was seen repeatedly, ten times or more. The chain is built from TRBV19 and TRBJ1-1; D unclear. Germline lookup yields CDR1 LNHDA and CDR2 SQIVND (reference sequence). The CDR3 extends over 15 amino acids. V shed 3 bases and J shed 0 bases, with 11 bases lying between them. The CDR3 loop is CASSIYIEVNTEAFF. The CDR3 DNA reads as TGTGCCAGTAGTATCTATATAGAAGTGAACACTGAAGCTTTCTTT.

In its sample, this clonotype was seen many times. The rearrangement links TRBV12-3 or TRBV12-4 to TRBJ2-5, with 7 bases that match TRBD2. Trimming took 5 bases from V and 5 from J; bases not matched to a gene: 14. This CDR3 region has 16 residues. CDR3: CASSPSWGEGRETQYF. The CDR3 DNA reads as TGTGCCAGCAGTCCCTCGTGGGGGGAGGGGCGGGAGACCCAGTACTTC.

There are many counts of this clonotype. V is TRBV5-1 and J is TRBJ2-7, with 7 bases lining up with TRBD1. Germline-derived CDR1 and CDR2 are SGHRS and YFSETQ. The CDR3 consists of 15 residues. V gave up 1 base and J gave up 5 bases; unmatched junction bases: 9. In nucleotides, the CDR3 is TGCGCCAGCAGCTTGTTAGGGGGCGAGGTCCACGAGCAGTACTTC. The encoded protein is CASSLLGGEVHEQYF.

The genes are TRBV27 and TRBJ2-7; 7 positions match TRBD2. V trimming: 2 bases; J trimming: 7 bases; junction bases outside the gene matches: 8. Germline V gene lookup returns CDR1 MNHEY and CDR2 SMNVEV (reference sequence). This CDR3 has 14 amino acids. CDR3 nucleotide sequence: TGTGCCAGCAGTTTAGCTAGCGGAGGAAGGGAGCAGTACTTC. Amino acid sequence: CASSLASGGREQYF.

This clonotype was counted only a few times. This sequence joins TRBV15 and TRBJ2-1, with D hard to call. The CDR3 totals 13 residues. Looked up from germline, CDR1 is LNHNV and CDR2 is YYDKDF (reference sequence). V gave up 0 bases and J gave up 10 bases, with 10 bases separating them. The CDR3 protein is CATSRDGEREQFF. The CDR3 nucleotides are TGTGCCACCAGCAGAGATGGGGAACGGGAGCAGTTCTTC. Full variable domain (missing parts from reference TRBV15 and TRBJ2-1): DAMVIQNPRYQVTQFGKPVTLSCSQTLNHNVMYWYQQKSSQAPKLLFHYYDKDFNNEADTPDNFQSRRPNTSFCFLDIRSPGLGDTAMYLCATSRDGEREQFFGPGTRLTVL.

This clonotype was detected many times. The chain recombines TRBV12-3 or TRBV12-4 with TRBJ2-3, with D possibly TRBD1 on 6 matching bases. This CDR3 has 14 residues. V lost 3 bases, J lost 2 bases, and 9 bases lay in between. The CDR3 is CASSFQGSTDTQYF. The CDR3 DNA is TGTGCCAGCAGTTTTCAGGGGTCCACAGATACGCAGTATTTT.